Listed here are 15 T cell receptor beta chains from one sample, sequenced in a study of beta chain features in type 1 diabetes. These receptors' targets are unknown. The sequenced template was cDNA made from the entire isolated RNA. Only in-frame clones appear in the TCRdb table, and some are missing; sequencing was by immunoSEQ multiplex PCR. Of a few hundred thousand clones listed, 20% are singletons. Study-level findings and limits: People with Type 1 diabetes carried modestly yet significantly shorter TCRB CDR3s in all four CD4+ subsets.

Sequenced sample: naive CD4+ T cells from blood. The receptors were gathered from a woman aged 40-49 years with type 1 diabetes.

The chain employs TRBV15 and TRBJ1-2, with D unclear. The germline V and J ends were trimmed by 1 base and 4 bases, with 7 bases remaining between them. Germline CDR1 and CDR2: LNHNV and YYDKDF (reference sequence). The CDR3 is 13 residues long. CDR3 sequence (DNA): TGTGCCACCAGCAGAGGGGAGGCCTATGGCTACACCTTC. Residues: CATSRGEAYGYTF. The full variable domain, its missing parts supplied by reference TRBV15 and TRBJ1-2, is DAMVIQNPRYQVTQFGKPVTLSCSQTLNHNVMYWYQQKSSQAPKLLFHYYDKDFNNEADTPDNFQSRRPNTSFCFLDIRSPGLGDTAMYLCATSRGEAYGYTFGSGTRLTVV.

The chain links TRBV5-1 to TRBJ2-3; TRBD1 agrees at 7 bases. Germline V gene data show CDR1 as SGHRS and CDR2 as YFSETQ. CDR3 length: 15 amino acids. The junction had 11 bases not matched to a gene; V was cut back by 4 bases and J by 6 bases. CDR3 residues: CASSRTGLGVDTQYF. The CDR3 region has the DNA TGCGCCAGCAGCAGGACAGGCCTAGGGGTGGATACGCAGTATTTT.

The sample holds a few counts of this clone. The rearrangement uses TRBV7-2 and TRBJ2-4, with no clear D. The germline V gene has CDR1 SGHTA and CDR2 FQGNSA. V was shortened by 5 bases and J by 6 bases, with 17 bases between the two germline ends. The CDR3 consists of 15 residues. CDR3 coding DNA: TGTGCCAGCAGCCCCTCGGCGGAAGGATCAAACATTCAGTACTTC. Its protein is CASSPSAEGSNIQYF. Supplemented by reference TRBV7-2 and TRBJ2-4, the full variable domain reads GAGVSQSPSNKVTEKGKDVELRCDPISGHTALYWYRQSLGQGLEFLIYFQGNSAPDKSGLPSDRFSAERTGGSVSTLTIQRTQQEDSAVYLCASSPSAEGSNIQYFGAGTRLSVL.

This clone has a handful of counts. This chain joins TRBV2 and TRBJ1-5; D unclear. Trimming took 6 bases from V and 7 from J, leaving 13 bases between them. Germline V gene data show CDR1 as SNHLY and CDR2 as FYNNEI. The CDR3 has 13 residues. The DNA for the CDR3 is TGTGCCAGCAGCGCGGGCTTGTCGCAGCCCCAGCATTTT. This sequence encodes CASSAGLSQPQHF.

This clone was counted between two and nine times. The chain is built from TRBV28 and TRBJ1-1, with 7 bases identical to TRBD1. Germline lookup yields CDR1 MDHEN and CDR2 SYDVKM. J lost 4 bases, V lost 5 bases, and 10 bases had no gene match. The CDR3 covers 15 residues. The CDR3 DNA follows: TGTGCCAGCAGTCCCTGGACAGGTCGAAGCACTGAAGCTTTCTTT. This codes for CASSPWTGRSTEAFF. The whole variable domain, filled in from reference TRBV28 and TRBJ1-1, reads DVKVTQSSRYLVKRTGEKVFLECVQDMDHENMFWYRQDPGLGLRLIYFSYDVKMKEKGDIPEGYSVSREKKERFSLILESASTNQTSMYLCASSPWTGRSTEAFFGQGTRLTVV.

In this sample, this clone turned up a few times. The chain combines TRBV4-2 with TRBJ2-7, with 7 bases identical to TRBD1. CDR1 and CDR2 from the germline V gene are LGHNA and YNFKEQ. The junction had 8 bases not matched to a gene; V was cut back by 0 bases and J by 3 bases. The CDR3 extends over 16 amino acids. The CDR3 is CASSQDFDRVGYEQYF. DNA of the CDR3: TGTGCCAGCAGCCAAGATTTCGACAGGGTAGGCTACGAGCAGTACTTC.

V gene TRBV7-9 combines with J gene TRBJ1-2; D unresolved. The CDR3 contains 14 residues. V lost 5 bases, J lost 0 bases, and 10 bases lay in between. Germline lookup yields CDR1 SEHNR and CDR2 FQNEAQ (reference sequence). The CDR3 nucleotides read TGTGCCAGCAGCCCCAACTTAGCTAACTATGGCTACACCTTC. Translation: CASSPNLANYGYTF.

The genes are TRBV28 and TRBJ1-1; no clear D gene. The V end was cut by 3 bases, the J end by 7 bases, with 6 bases between. Germline V gene lookup returns CDR1 MDHEN and CDR2 SYDVKM. The CDR3 runs 11 residues. The CDR3 sequence: CASSFKLEAFF. CDR3 DNA: TGTGCCAGCAGTTTCAAACTTGAAGCTTTCTTT.

This clone turned up a few times. The chain carries TRBV5-1 and TRBJ1-5; unclear D gene. CDR1 SGHRS and CDR2 YFSETQ come from the germline V gene. V was cut by 2 bases and J by 4 bases, with 7 bases left in between. The CDR3 has 13 amino acids. This CDR3 reads CASSFRPNQPQHF. The CDR3 bases are TGCGCCAGCAGCTTTCGTCCTAATCAGCCCCAGCATTTT.

The genes are TRBV5-1 and TRBJ2-3, with TRBD1 matching over 7 bases. The CDR3 sequence is 14 residues long. The V segment lost 4 bases and the J segment 2 bases; nucleotides outside the gene matches: 4. Germline V gene lookup returns CDR1 SGHRS and CDR2 YFSETQ. CDR3 bases: TGCGCCAGCAGCCCGGGACAGACCACAGATACGCAGTATTTT. Its translation: CASSPGQTTDTQYF.

This clone appeared a few times. The chain recombines TRBV19 with TRBJ2-4, with TRBD1 as a possible D gene (5 bases). The V end was cut by 5 bases, the J end by 6 bases, with 8 bases between. Germline CDR1 is LNHDA and CDR2 is SQIVND (reference sequence). The CDR3 has 12 amino acids. The CDR3 region has the DNA TGTGCCAGTAGTTACGACAGAAACATTCAGTACTTC. Its protein is CASSYDRNIQYF.

This clone was seen more than once but under ten times. At one end, the junction sequence differs from germline, possibly due to a read error. The genes are TRBV30 and TRBJ1-1; TRBD1 might be the D (5 bases). Germline CDR1 GTSNPN, CDR2 SVGIG (reference sequence). This CDR3 has 14 amino acids. The CDR3 loop is CAWSRSTVNTEAFF. CDR3 DNA sequence: TGTGCCTGGAGTCGCTCGACAGTGAATACTGAAGCTTTCTTT.

The chain joins TRBV7-2 to TRBJ2-1; 10 bases map to TRBD2. After removal of 5 bases from V and 9 bases from J, the junction contained 22 bases not matched to a gene. Looked up from germline, CDR1 is SGHTA and CDR2 is FQGNSA. CDR3 size: 19 residues. DNA for the CDR3: TGTGCCAGCAGCCCTCCGAGAGGCGCTAGCGGGGGCGCCCTGGTTGAGCAGTTCTTC. Translation: CASSPPRGASGGALVEQFF.

This clone was detected a few times. V is TRBV4-3 and J is TRBJ1-1; TRBD1 might be the D (6 bases). CDR1 LGHNA and CDR2 YSLEER come from the germline V gene. The CDR3 covers 13 residues. The ends were cut back, 0 bases at V and 8 bases at J, with 10 bases in the middle. The CDR3 sequence: CASSQDQGMEAFF. In DNA form, the CDR3 reads TGCGCCAGCAGCCAAGATCAGGGGATGGAAGCTTTCTTT.

This clone was observed a handful of times. V is TRBV6-4 and J is TRBJ2-2; D remains ambiguous. Trimming stripped 0 bases from V and 4 bases from J, with 6 bases between. The CDR3 totals 14 residues. The germline V gene has CDR1 MRHNA and CDR2 SNTAGT. The CDR3 DNA is TGTGCCAGCAGTGACTCTGACTTCACCGGGGAGCTGTTTTTT. Translation: CASSDSDFTGELFF.